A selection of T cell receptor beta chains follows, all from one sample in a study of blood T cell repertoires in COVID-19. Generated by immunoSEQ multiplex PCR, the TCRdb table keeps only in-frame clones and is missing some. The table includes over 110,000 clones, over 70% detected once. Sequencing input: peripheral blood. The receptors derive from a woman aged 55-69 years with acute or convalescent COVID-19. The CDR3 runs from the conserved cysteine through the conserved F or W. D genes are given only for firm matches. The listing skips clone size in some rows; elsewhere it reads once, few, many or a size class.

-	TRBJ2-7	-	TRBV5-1	CASSPVAGGYYEQYF	TGCGCCAGCAGCCCCGTAGCTGGGGGCTACTACGAGCAGTACTTC
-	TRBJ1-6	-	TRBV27	CASSLSRRAFRPLHF	TGTGCCAGCAGTTTATCGAGGCGGGCATTTCGCCCCCTCCACTTT
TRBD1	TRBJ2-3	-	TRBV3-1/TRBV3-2	CASSQDILGQRVF	TGTGCCAGCAGCCAAGATATTTTGGGACAGCGAGTTTTT
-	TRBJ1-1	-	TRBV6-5	CASSYDSMNTEAFF	TGTGCCAGCAGTTACGACAGCATGAACACTGAAGCTTTCTTT
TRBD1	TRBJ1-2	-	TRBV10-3	CAISDLRASGTANYGYTF	TGTGCCATCAGTGACCTCCGTGCTTCCGGGACAGCTAACTATGGCTACACCTTC
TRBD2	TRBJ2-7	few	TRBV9	CASSVGTSGGPPYEQYF	TGTGCCAGCAGCGTAGGAACTAGCGGGGGACCGCCCTACGAGCAGTACTTC
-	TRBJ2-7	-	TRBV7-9	CASSRGGNYEQYF	TGTGCCAGCAGCAGGGGCGGTAACTACGAGCAGTACTTC
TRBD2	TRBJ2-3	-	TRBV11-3	CASSLGERETDTQYF	TGTGCCAGCAGCTTAGGGGAGCGGGAGACAGATACGCAGTATTTT
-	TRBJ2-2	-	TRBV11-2	CASSLRRGGTGELFF	TGTGCCAGCAGCTTACGGAGGGGAGGAACCGGGGAGCTGTTTTTT
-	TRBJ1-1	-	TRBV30	CAWSPDLNTEAFF	TGTGCCTGGAGCCCCGACTTGAACACTGAAGCTTTCTTT
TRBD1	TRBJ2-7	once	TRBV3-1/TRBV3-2	CASSQVGTGTYEQYF	TGTGCCAGCAGCCAAGTAGGGACAGGGACCTACGAGCAGTACTTC
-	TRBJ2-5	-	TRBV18	CASSPRQGQETQYF	TGTGCCAGCTCACCCCGCCAGGGCCAAGAGACCCAGTACTTC
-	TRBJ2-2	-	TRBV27	CASSTNTGNTGELFF	TGTGCCAGCAGTACCAATACAGGGAACACCGGGGAGCTGTTTTTT
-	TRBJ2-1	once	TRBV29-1	CSVAPLALDEQFF	TGCAGCGTTGCCCCGCTAGCGTTGGATGAGCAGTTCTTC
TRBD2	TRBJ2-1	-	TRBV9	CASSVGTSGRNEQFF	TGTGCCAGCAGCGTAGGAACTAGCGGGAGGAATGAGCAGTTCTTC
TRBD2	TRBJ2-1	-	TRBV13	CASSPRLATNYNEQFF	TGTGCCAGCAGCCCTCGACTAGCCACAAACTACAATGAGCAGTTCTTC
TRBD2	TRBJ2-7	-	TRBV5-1	CASSLGIIAGPYEQYF	TGCGCCAGCAGCTTGGGAATCATAGCGGGTCCCTACGAGCAGTACTTC
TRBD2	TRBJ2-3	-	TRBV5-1	CASASGGPTDTQYF	TGCGCCAGCGCTAGCGGAGGGCCCACAGATACGCAGTATTTT
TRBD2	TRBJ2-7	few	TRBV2	CASKGLAGNSYEQYF	TGTGCCAGCAAAGGACTAGCGGGAAACTCCTACGAGCAGTACTTC
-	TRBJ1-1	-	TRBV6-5	CASSYSKGSLRAFF	TGTGCCAGCAGTTACTCGAAGGGGTCCCTTCGAGCTTTCTTT
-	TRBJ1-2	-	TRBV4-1	CASSRFSGEQFNYGYTF	TGCGCCAGCAGCCGATTTTCAGGGGAGCAATTTAACTATGGCTACACCTTC
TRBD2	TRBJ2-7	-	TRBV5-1	CASSIGLGRSEQYF	TGCGCCAGCAGCATCGGACTAGGTCGTTCCGAGCAGTACTTC
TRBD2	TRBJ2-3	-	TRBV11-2	CASSPLGAGGPGDTQYF	TGTGCCAGCAGCCCCCTAGGTGCGGGAGGGCCGGGAGATACGCAGTATTTT
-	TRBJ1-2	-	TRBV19	CASSVGLGSGYTF	TGTGCCAGTAGTGTCGGACTCGGAAGCGGCTACACCTTC
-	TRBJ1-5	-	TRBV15	CATSRDLGGYSNQPQHF	TGTGCCACCAGCAGAGATCTGGGGGGTTATAGCAATCAGCCCCAGCATTTT
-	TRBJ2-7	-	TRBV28	CASRPHRNQYEQYF	TGTGCCAGCAGACCCCACCGAAACCAGTACGAGCAGTACTTC